A selection of T cell receptor beta chains follows, all from one sample in a study of T-cell memory formation after mild COVID-19. Using its own MiXCR run on the 5' RACE reads, TCRdb lists one record per CDR3 protein. This sample has roughly 150,000 distinct CDR3 sequences, with roughly 14% found just once. The sample was PBMCs or a T cell subset sorted from them (not recorded which). The source is an adult woman who had mild COVID-19 (a few samples of this study predate the infection). Cell type and time point are not known. Both conserved end residues are part of each CDR3. A D gene is named only where the DNA matches it firmly.

D gene: -; J gene: TRBJ2-7; V gene: TRBV7-2; CDR3 protein: CASSLSGQDYEQYF
D gene: TRBD1; J gene: TRBJ2-6; V gene: TRBV9; CDR3 protein: CASSAQGAGANVLTF
D gene: TRBD2; J gene: TRBJ2-1; V gene: TRBV29-1; CDR3 protein: CSGKLAVNNEQFF
D gene: -; J gene: TRBJ1-1; V gene: TRBV29-1; CDR3 protein: CSVETVGTEAFF
D gene: -; J gene: TRBJ1-1; V gene: TRBV20-1; CDR3 protein: CSASNAGAGSIEAFF
D gene: -; J gene: TRBJ2-5; V gene: TRBV12-3/TRBV12-4; CDR3 protein: CASSLGRDRPAQYF
D gene: TRBD2; J gene: TRBJ2-3; V gene: TRBV4-1; CDR3 protein: CASSQELAGGPSNTQYF
D gene: TRBD2; J gene: TRBJ2-1; V gene: TRBV5-1; CDR3 protein: CASSALTSGDNEQFF
D gene: -; J gene: TRBJ2-1; V gene: TRBV30; CDR3 protein: CAWSLSAYNEQFF
D gene: -; J gene: TRBJ1-4; V gene: TRBV4-1; CDR3 protein: CASSQTPGPEGEKLFF
D gene: TRBD1; J gene: TRBJ1-1; V gene: TRBV20-1; CDR3 protein: CSADEGANTEAFF
D gene: TRBD1; J gene: TRBJ2-1; V gene: TRBV20-1; CDR3 protein: CSAWDREEFF
D gene: -; J gene: TRBJ1-2; V gene: TRBV19; CDR3 protein: CASSIFGGPNYGYTF
D gene: -; J gene: TRBJ2-1; V gene: TRBV7-9; CDR3 protein: CASSLATVGEQFF
D gene: TRBD1; J gene: TRBJ1-1; V gene: TRBV20-1; CDR3 protein: CSALARQGGTLNTEAFF
D gene: -; J gene: TRBJ2-2; V gene: TRBV5-1; CDR3 protein: CASSPNAGYAGELFF
D gene: -; J gene: TRBJ1-5; V gene: TRBV6-2/TRBV6-3; CDR3 protein: CAGRRGSNQPQHF
D gene: -; J gene: TRBJ2-7; V gene: TRBV4-3; CDR3 protein: CASSQDLLYEQYF